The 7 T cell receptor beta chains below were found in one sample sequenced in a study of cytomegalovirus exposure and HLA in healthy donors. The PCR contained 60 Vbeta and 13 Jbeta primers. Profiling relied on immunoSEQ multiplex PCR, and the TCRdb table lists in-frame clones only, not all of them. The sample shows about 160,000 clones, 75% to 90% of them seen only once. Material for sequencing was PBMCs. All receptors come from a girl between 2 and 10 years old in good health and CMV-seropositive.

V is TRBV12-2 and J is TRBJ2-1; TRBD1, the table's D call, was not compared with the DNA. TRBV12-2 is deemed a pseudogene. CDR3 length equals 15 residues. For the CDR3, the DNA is TGTGCAAGTCGCCTAGTGGGACAGCCCTACAATGAGCAGTTCTTC. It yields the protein CASRLVGQPYNEQFF.

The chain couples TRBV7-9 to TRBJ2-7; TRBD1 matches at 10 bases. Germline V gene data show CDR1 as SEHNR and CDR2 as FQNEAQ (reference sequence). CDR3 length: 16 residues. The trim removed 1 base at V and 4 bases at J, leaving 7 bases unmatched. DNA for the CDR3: TGTGCCAGCAGCTTAGAATCGGGACAGGGGAGGTACGAGCAGTACTTC. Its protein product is CASSLESGQGRYEQYF.

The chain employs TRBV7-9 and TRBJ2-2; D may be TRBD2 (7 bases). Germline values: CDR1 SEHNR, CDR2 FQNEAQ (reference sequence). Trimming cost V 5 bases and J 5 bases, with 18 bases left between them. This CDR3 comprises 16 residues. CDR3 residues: CASSPSGGQLTGELFF. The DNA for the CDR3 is TGTGCCAGCAGCCCTTCCGGGGGGCAACTTACCGGGGAGCTGTTTTTT. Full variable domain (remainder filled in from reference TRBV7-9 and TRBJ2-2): DTGVSQNPRHKITKRGQNVTFRCDPISEHNRLYWYRQTLGQGPEFLTYFQNEAQLEKSRLLSDRFSAERPKGSFSTLEIQRTEQGDSAMYLCASSPSGGQLTGELFFGEGSRLTVL.

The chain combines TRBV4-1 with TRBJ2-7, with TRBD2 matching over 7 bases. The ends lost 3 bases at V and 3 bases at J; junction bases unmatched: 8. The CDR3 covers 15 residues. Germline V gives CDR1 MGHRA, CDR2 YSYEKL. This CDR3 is CASSQPTSRDYEQYF. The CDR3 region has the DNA TGCGCCAGCAGCCAGCCGACTAGCCGAGACTACGAGCAGTACTTC.

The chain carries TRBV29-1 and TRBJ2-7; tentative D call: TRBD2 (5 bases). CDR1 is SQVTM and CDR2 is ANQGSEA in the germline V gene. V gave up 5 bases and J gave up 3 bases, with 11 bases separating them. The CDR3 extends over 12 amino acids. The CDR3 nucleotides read TGCAGCGTTTGGACCGGGAACTACGAGCAGTACTTC. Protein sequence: CSVWTGNYEQYF.

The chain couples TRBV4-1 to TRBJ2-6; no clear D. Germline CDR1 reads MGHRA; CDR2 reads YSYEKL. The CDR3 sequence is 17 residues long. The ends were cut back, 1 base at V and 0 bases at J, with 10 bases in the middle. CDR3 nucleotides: TGCGCCAGCAGCCAAGGGGCAGGCGCCTCTGGGGCCAACGTCCTGACTTTC. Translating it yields CASSQGAGASGANVLTF.

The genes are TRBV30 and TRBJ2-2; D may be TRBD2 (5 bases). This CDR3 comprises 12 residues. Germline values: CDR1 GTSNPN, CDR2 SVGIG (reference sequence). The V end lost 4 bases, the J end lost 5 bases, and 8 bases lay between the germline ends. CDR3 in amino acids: CAWTWETGELFF. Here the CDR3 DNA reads TGTGCCTGGACCTGGGAGACCGGGGAGCTGTTTTTT.